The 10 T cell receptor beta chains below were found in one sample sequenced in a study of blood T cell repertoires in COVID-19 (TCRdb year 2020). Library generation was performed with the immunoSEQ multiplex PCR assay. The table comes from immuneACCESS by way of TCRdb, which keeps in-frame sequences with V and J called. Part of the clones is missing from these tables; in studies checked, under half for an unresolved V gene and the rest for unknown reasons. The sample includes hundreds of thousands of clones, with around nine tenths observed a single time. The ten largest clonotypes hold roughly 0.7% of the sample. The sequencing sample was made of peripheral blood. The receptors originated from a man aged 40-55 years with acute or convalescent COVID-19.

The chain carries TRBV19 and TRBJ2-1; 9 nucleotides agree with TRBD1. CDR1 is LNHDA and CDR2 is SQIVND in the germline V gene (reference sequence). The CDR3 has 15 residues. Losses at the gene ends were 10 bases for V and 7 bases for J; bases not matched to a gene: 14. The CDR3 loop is CATQKQGANGNEQFF. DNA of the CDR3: TGTGCCACCCAAAAACAGGGGGCTAACGGGAATGAGCAGTTCTTC. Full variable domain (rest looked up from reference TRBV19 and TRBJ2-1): DGGITQSPKYLFRKEGQNVTLSCEQNLNHDAMYWYRQDPGQGLRLIYYSQIVNDFQKGDIAEGYSVSREKKESFPLTVTSAQKNPTAFYLCATQKQGANGNEQFFGPGTRLTVL.

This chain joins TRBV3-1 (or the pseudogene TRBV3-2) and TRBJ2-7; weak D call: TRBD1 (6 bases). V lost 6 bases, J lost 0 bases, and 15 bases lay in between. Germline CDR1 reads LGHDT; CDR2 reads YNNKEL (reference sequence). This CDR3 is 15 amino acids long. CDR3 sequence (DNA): TGTGCCAGCAGTCCCGGGACATCCTACTCCTACGAGCAGTACTTC. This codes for CASSPGTSYSYEQYF.

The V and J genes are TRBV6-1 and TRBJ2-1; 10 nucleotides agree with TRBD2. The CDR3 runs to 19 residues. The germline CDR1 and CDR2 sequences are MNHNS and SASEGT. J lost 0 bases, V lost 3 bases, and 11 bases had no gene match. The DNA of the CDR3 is TGTGCCAGCAGTGATAAGGGACTAGCGTTCAGGAGCTCCTACAATGAGCAGTTCTTC. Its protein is CASSDKGLAFRSSYNEQFF.

The chain's CDR3 is CASSTRGIWNEQFF. CDR3 nucleotides: TGTGCCAGCAGTACTAGGGGGATTTGGAATGAGCAGTTCTTC. The V call is TRBV6-5, the J call TRBJ2-1, with D possibly being TRBD1 (6 bases). The CDR3 is 14 amino acids. The V gene lost 5 bases and the J gene lost 7 bases, with 15 bases spanning the gap. Looked up from germline, CDR1 is MNHEY and CDR2 is SVGAGI.

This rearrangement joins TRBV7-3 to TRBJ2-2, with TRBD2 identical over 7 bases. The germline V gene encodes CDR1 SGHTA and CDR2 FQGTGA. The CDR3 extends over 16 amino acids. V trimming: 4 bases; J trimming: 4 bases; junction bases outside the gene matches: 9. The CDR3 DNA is TGTGCCAGCAGCTCCCTATCGGGCGGGAGCACCGGGGAGCTGTTTTTT. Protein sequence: CASSSLSGGSTGELFF.

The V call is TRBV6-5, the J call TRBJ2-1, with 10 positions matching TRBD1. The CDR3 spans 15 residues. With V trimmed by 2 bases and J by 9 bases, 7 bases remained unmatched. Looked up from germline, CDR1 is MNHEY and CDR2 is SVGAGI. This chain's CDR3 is CASSYRDRGRGEQFF. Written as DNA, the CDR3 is TGTGCCAGCAGTTACCGGGACAGGGGTCGCGGTGAGCAGTTCTTC.

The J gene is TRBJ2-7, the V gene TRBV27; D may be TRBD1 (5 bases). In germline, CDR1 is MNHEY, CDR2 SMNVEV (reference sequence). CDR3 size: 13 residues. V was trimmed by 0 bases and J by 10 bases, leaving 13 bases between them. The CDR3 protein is CASSLSTRQGQYF. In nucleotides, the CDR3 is TGTGCCAGCAGTTTATCGACCCGGCAGGGTCAGTACTTC.

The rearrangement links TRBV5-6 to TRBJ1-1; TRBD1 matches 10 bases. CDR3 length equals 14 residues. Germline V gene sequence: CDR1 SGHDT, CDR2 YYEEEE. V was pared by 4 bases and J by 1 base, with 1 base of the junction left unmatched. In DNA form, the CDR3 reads TGTGCCAGCAGCCGGACAGGGGGGAACACTGAAGCTTTCTTT. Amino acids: CASSRTGGNTEAFF.

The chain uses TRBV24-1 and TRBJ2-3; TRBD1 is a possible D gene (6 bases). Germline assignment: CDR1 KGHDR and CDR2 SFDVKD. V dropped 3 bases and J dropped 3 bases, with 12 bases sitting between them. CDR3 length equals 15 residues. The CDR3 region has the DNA TGTGCCACCAGTGATCGAAGGGGGTCGACAGATACGCAGTATTTT. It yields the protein CATSDRRGSTDTQYF.

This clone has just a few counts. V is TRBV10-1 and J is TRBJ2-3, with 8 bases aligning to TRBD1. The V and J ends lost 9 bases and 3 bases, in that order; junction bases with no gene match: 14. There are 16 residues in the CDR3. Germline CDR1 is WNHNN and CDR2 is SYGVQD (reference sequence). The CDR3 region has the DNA TGCGCCAGTTCCAGACCGGACAGGGCGGAGACAGATACGCAGTATTTT. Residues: CASSRPDRAETDTQYF.